Many counts were recorded for the clone carrying this T cell receptor (beta chain). One entry per CDR3 protein results from TCRdb running MiXCR on the 5' RACE reads. The table shows about 39,000 distinct CDR3 sequences, with 10% occurring only once. These data belong to a study of CD8 T cells in ankylosing spondylitis. The source of this sequence is a male donor with ankylosing spondylitis or in good health (not recorded which). Sequencing was carried out using blood, either unsorted or a sorted T cell fraction (not recorded which).

This CDR3 reads CASSQDNTGELFF. The CDR3 coding sequence is TGCGCCAGCAGCCAAGACAACACCGGGGAGCTGTTTTTT. The chain carries TRBV4-1 and TRBJ2-2; no clear D gene. The germline V and J ends were trimmed by 0 bases and 2 bases, with 1 base remaining between them. The CDR3 runs to 13 residues. Germline V gene lookup returns CDR1 MGHRA and CDR2 YSYEKL.